This TCR beta chain was captured in a study of monozygotic twins with cystic fibrosis. Study-wide findings and caveats: Monozygotic CF twins shared more identical nucleotide clonotypes than unrelated patients. Median Simpson clonality of roughly 0.01 suggested naive T cells predominated. In this small cohort, shared CDR3 numbers showed no association with age, concordance or disease severity.

The protocol was immunoSEQ multiplex PCR, while the TCRdb copy is restricted to in-frame clones and leaves out a portion. The repertoire holds some 32,000 clones, approximately 92% seen once, with 0.8% to 1% in the top ten. Germline V gene lookup returns CDR1 LGHNA and CDR2 YSLEER. Trimming took 0 bases from V and 5 from J, leaving 15 bases between them. This CDR3 comprises 16 residues. Worth noting for this clone: Its antigen remains unidentified.

This receptor was obtained from a girl aged 2 to 9 with cystic fibrosis. The source material was blood. The V call is TRBV4-3, the J call TRBJ2-3; D possibly corresponds to TRBD1 (6 bases). The CDR3 nucleotides are TGCGCCAGCAGCCAAGATAGGGGACACAAAGGAGATACGCAGTATTTT. This gives the protein CASSQDRGHKGDTQYF.